The source of this T cell receptor beta chain is a study of radiotherapy plus CTLA-4 blockade in lung cancer. Libraries were prepared by immunoSEQ multiplex PCR; TCRdb keeps only in-frame clonotypes and omits some of them. This sample has over 100,000 clones, with approximately 77% found just once. The germline V gene encodes CDR1 MDHEN and CDR2 SYDVKM. Trimming removed 2 bases from V and 7 bases from J; junction bases left unmatched: 9. There are 16 residues in the CDR3. This receptor was identified in a human donor with non-small cell lung cancer that progressed on radiotherapy plus ipilimumab. Some clones in this sample may be carry-over from other donors' samples. Sequenced here: peripheral blood, sampled from a patient treated with radiotherapy plus ipilimumab. This chain connects TRBV28 to TRBJ2-3; 10 bases agree with TRBD2. CDR3 protein: CASSLVRAGGPNTQYF. The CDR3 nucleotides are TGTGCCAGCAGTTTAGTAAGAGCGGGGGGGCCAAATACGCAGTATTTT.